This T cell receptor beta chain stems from a study of control samples from healthy donors and cancer patients. Some clones are missing from TCRdb's copy, which holds only in-frame ones; the method was immunoSEQ multiplex PCR. The sample lists under 450,000 clones; 80% to 95% were seen once. Trimming cost V 2 bases and J 2 bases, with 9 bases left between them. CDR3 length equals 13 residues. Germline CDR1 and CDR2: GTSNPN and SVGIG (reference sequence). The sequencing sample was made of PBMCs. The V call is TRBV30, the J call TRBJ1-2; no firm D call. The source is a man aged 35 to 55 with head and neck cancer. CDR3 residues: CAWSNDKNYGYTF. In DNA form, the CDR3 reads TGTGCCTGGAGTAATGACAAGAACTATGGCTACACCTTC.